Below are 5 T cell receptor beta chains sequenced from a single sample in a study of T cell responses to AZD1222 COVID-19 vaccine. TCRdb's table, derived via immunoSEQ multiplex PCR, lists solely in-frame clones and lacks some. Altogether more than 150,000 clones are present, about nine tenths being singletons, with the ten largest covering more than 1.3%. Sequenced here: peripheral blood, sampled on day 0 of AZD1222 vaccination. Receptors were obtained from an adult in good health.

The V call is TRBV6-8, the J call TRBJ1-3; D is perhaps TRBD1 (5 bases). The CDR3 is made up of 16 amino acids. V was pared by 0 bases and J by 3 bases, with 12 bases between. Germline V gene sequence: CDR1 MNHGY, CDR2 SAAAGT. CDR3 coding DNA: TGTGCCAGCAGTTACTCGAAGGGAGGGGATGGAAACACCATATATTTT. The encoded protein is CASSYSKGGDGNTIYF.

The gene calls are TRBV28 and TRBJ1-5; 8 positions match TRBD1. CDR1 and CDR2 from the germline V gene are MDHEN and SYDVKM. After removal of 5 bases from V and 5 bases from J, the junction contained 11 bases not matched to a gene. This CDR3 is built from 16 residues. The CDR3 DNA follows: TGTGCCAGCAGTCAACTCGGGACAGGCCCTTATCAGCCCCAGCATTTT. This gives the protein CASSQLGTGPYQPQHF. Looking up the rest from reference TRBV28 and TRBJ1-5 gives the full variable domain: DVKVTQSSRYLVKRTGEKVFLECVQDMDHENMFWYRQDPGLGLRLIYFSYDVKMKEKGDIPEGYSVSREKKERFSLILESASTNQTSMYLCASSQLGTGPYQPQHFGDGTRLSIL.

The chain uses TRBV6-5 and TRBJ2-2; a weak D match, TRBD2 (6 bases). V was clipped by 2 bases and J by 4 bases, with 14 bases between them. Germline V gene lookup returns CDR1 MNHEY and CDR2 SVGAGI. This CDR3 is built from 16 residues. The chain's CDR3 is CASSYTVGGSTGELFF. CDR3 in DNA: TGTGCCAGCAGTTACACGGTGGGGGGATCCACCGGGGAGCTGTTTTTT.

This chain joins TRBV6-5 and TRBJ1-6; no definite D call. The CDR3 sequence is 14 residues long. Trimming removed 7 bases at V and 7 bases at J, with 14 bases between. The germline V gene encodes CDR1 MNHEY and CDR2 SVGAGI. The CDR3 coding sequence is TGTGCCAGCACCTCCTCGGGGAGCAATTCACCCCTCCACTTT. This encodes CASTSSGSNSPLHF.

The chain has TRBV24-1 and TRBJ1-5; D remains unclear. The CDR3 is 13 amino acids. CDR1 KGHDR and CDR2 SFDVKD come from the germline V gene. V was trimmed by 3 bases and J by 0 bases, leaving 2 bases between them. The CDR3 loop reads CATSDVSNQPQHF. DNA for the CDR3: TGTGCCACCAGTGATGTTAGCAATCAGCCCCAGCATTTT.